Presented here are 2 T cell receptor delta chains from one specimen sequenced in a study of γδ T cells in repeated Plasmodium falciparum infection. TCRdb reanalysed the multiplex PCR reads via CATT. The table lists approximately 50,000 delta-chain clones, roughly 2% of them singletons. Flow sorting of PBMC yielded separate Vgamma9/Vdelta2+ and Vdelta2-negative gammadelta T cell populations for bulk repertoire analysis. The sequenced sample consisted of gamma-delta T cells from blood. Source of these receptors: a pool of human donors (malaria-infected and uninfected, not separated).

Notes on this clone: A far bigger clonotype differs at one base, so this is likely a read error. This sample includes further DNA sequences coding for the same CDR3. The J gene is TRDJ1, the V gene TRDV3; TRDD3 agrees at 13 bases. The CDR3 extends over 22 amino acids. The V segment lost 3 bases and the J segment 2 bases; nucleotides outside the gene matches: 27. In germline, CDR1 is TVYSNPD, CDR2 GDNSRS (reference sequence). The CDR3 coding sequence is TGTGCCTTCCTCCTTCCTTCGTACTGGGGGATACGTTCACCTTATTATACCGATAAACTCATCTTT. This gives the protein CAFLLPSYWGIRSPYYTDKLIF.

With respect to this clone: For this DNA, TCRdb reports the protein of a much larger clone, which diverges at residue 12, most likely from a read error; the protein presented here is translated directly from the DNA. The J gene is TRDJ1, the V gene TRDV2; a weak D match, TRDD3 (5 bases). TCRdb does not report a J gene; here it was assigned by matching the DNA to germline references. Germline lookup yields CDR1 GEAIGNYY and CDR2 EKD. The CDR3 covers 16 residues. The chain's CDR3 is CACDTDRGYVTGKLIF. CDR3 nucleotides: TGTGCCTGTGACACCGATCGGGGGTATGTCACCGGTAAACTCATCTTT.